A single sample is the source of the 16 T cell receptor beta chains below, sequenced in a study of shared clonotypes between healthy human individuals. Assay: immunoSEQ multiplex PCR; the TCRdb copy retains only in-frame clones and omits some. The sample lists approximately 590,000 clones; roughly 95% were seen once. CD8 cells classed as naive were CD45RO-negative and positively selected for CCR7, excluding terminally differentiated effector memory CD45RA+ cells. The sample taken for sequencing was naive CD8+ T cells sorted from blood. The receptors were gathered from a woman younger than 45 in good health.

The J gene is TRBJ1-1, the V gene TRBV7-9, with D perhaps matching TRBD1 (5 bases). CDR1 is SEHNR and CDR2 is FQNEAQ in the germline V gene (reference sequence). The V end lost 1 base, the J end lost 5 bases, and 11 bases lay between the germline ends. This CDR3 has 14 residues. Written as DNA, the CDR3 is TGTGCCAGCAGCTTAGGAGGGGCTCGGACTGAAGCTTTCTTT. Protein product: CASSLGGARTEAFF.

Comment on this clone: Other DNA sequences in the same sample also yield this CDR3. This chain links TRBV28 with TRBJ2-7; no reliable D call. The germline V gene has CDR1 MDHEN and CDR2 SYDVKM. This CDR3 contains 12 residues. With 5 bases removed from V and 2 bases from J, the gap between germline ends came to 7 bases. CDR3 coding DNA: TGTGCCAGCAGTCTAAACACCTACGAGCAGTACTTC. It yields the protein CASSLNTYEQYF.

The gene calls are TRBV4-2 and TRBJ2-7; 8 positions agree with TRBD2. This CDR3 spans 15 amino acids. Germline loops: CDR1 LGHNA, CDR2 YNFKEQ. After removal of 1 base from V and 3 bases from J, the junction contained 5 bases not matched to a gene. CDR3 DNA: TGTGCCAGCAGCCAAGGACTAGCGAGGGACTACGAGCAGTACTTC. Protein sequence: CASSQGLARDYEQYF.

This chain uses TRBV30 with TRBJ2-7, with TRBD1 identical over 8 bases. The CDR3 covers 13 residues. J gave up 6 bases and V 0 bases, and 4 bases lay outside the gene matches. From germline, CDR1 is GTSNPN and CDR2 SVGIG (reference sequence). CDR3 in amino acids: CAWSVSGGGEQYF. For the CDR3, the DNA is TGTGCCTGGAGTGTTTCAGGGGGCGGCGAGCAGTACTTC.

The gene calls are TRBV27 and TRBJ2-7, with a possible D match to TRBD1 (6 bases). V gave up 2 bases and J gave up 2 bases, with 13 bases separating them. The CDR3 loop spans 15 amino acids. The germline V gene has CDR1 MNHEY and CDR2 SMNVEV (reference sequence). CDR3 bases: TGTGCCAGCAGTTTAACGGGACATTTTCCCTACGAGCAGTACTTC. This translates into CASSLTGHFPYEQYF.

The chain recombines TRBV27 with TRBJ2-1; 9 positions match TRBD2. The germline gives CDR1 MNHEY, CDR2 SMNVEV (reference sequence). After removal of 7 bases from V and 9 bases from J, the junction contained 4 bases not matched to a gene. The CDR3 has 12 amino acids. The CDR3 nucleotides read TGTGCCAGCATGAGCGGGGGGTTTGAGCAGTTCTTC. It codes for CASMSGGFEQFF.

This chain connects TRBV2 to TRBJ2-7; 9 nucleotides agree with TRBD2. The junction had 10 bases not matched to a gene; V was cut back by 7 bases and J by 3 bases. Per the germline V gene, CDR1 is SNHLY and CDR2 is FYNNEI. This CDR3 region has 15 residues. CDR3 protein: CASIIGLAGLYEQYF. In nucleotides, the CDR3 is TGTGCCAGCATTATCGGGCTAGCGGGACTCTACGAGCAGTACTTC.

A note on this clone: The junction shows a germline mismatch at one end, possibly a read error. The sample carries other DNA sequences with the same CDR3. The rearrangement links TRBV28 to TRBJ2-7; D might be TRBD2 (5 bases). CDR1 and CDR2 from the germline V gene are MDHEN and SYDVKM. The CDR3 runs 12 residues. CDR3 loop: CASSLGGYEQYF. DNA for the CDR3: TGTGCCAGCAGTCTCGGAGGCTACGAGCAGTATTTC.

The chain is built from TRBV13 and TRBJ1-2; TRBD1 is a possible D gene (5 bases). Trimming removed 3 bases from V and 5 bases from J, with 13 bases in between. The CDR3 is 14 residues long. The germline V gene has CDR1 PRHDT and CDR2 FYEKMQ (reference sequence). The CDR3, as DNA: TGTGCCAGCAGCTTGGCCGGGACTGCTTATGGCTACACCTTC. Protein sequence: CASSLAGTAYGYTF.

V and J are TRBV4-1 and TRBJ1-6, with no clear D. Germline V CDR1 and CDR2: MGHRA, YSYEKL. Trimming removed 0 bases from V and 14 bases from J, with 17 bases in between. CDR3 length: 15 residues. CDR3 DNA: TGCGCCAGCAGCCAAGAGCCCGACGGGTTAGGAGCCCTCCACTTT. It yields the protein CASSQEPDGLGALHF.

The chain couples TRBV28 to TRBJ2-1; D may be TRBD2 (5 bases). Between the trimmed V and J ends, which lost 4 bases and 7 bases, there was a span of 8 bases. The length of the CDR3 is 12 residues. From germline, CDR1 is MDHEN and CDR2 SYDVKM. CDR3 sequence: CASSSTRNEQFF. Written as DNA, the CDR3 is TGTGCCAGCAGTTCCACTAGGAATGAGCAGTTCTTC.

The J gene is TRBJ2-5, the V gene TRBV7-7; no firm D call. Looked up from germline, CDR1 is SSHAT and CDR2 is FNYEAQ (reference sequence). Trimming cost V 0 bases and J 0 bases, with 5 bases left between them. The CDR3 sequence is 14 residues long. CDR3 DNA: TGTGCCAGCAGCTTAGCGGGTAACCAAGAGACCCAGTACTTC. It is translated as CASSLAGNQETQYF. The complete variable domain, with remaining parts taken from reference TRBV7-7 and TRBJ2-5, reads GAGVSQSPRYKVTKRGQDVTLRCDPISSHATLYWYQQALGQGPEFLTYFNYEAQPDKSGLPSDRFSAERPEGSISTLTIQRTEQRDSAMYRCASSLAGNQETQYFGPGTRLLVL.

J is TRBJ2-1 and V is TRBV4-1; D tentatively reads TRBD1 or TRBD2 (6 bases each). The CDR3 extends over 18 amino acids. The V end lost 4 bases, the J end lost 9 bases, and 28 bases lay between the germline ends. The germline V gene has CDR1 MGHRA and CDR2 YSYEKL. This chain's CDR3 is CASSLLEVTPLEGGEQFF. In DNA form, the CDR3 reads TGCGCCAGCAGCCTCCTGGAGGTTACGCCATTAGAGGGGGGTGAGCAGTTCTTC.

The count of this clone is one. This rearrangement joins TRBV14 to TRBJ2-1; TRBD2 aligns across 12 bases. The V and J ends lost 4 bases and 9 bases, in that order; junction bases with no gene match: 7. Germline V gene lookup returns CDR1 SGHDN and CDR2 FVKESK. This CDR3 has 15 amino acids. CDR3 sequence reads: CASSPRTSGNREQFF. Written as DNA, the CDR3 is TGTGCCAGCAGCCCCCGGACTAGCGGGAACCGTGAGCAGTTCTTC. The full variable domain, in which reference TRBV14 and TRBJ2-1 provide the parts outside the CDR3, is EAGVTQFPSHSVIEKGQTVTLRCDPISGHDNLYWYRRVMGKEIKFLLHFVKESKQDESGMPNNRFLAERTGGTYSTLKVQPAELEDSGVYFCASSPRTSGNREQFFGPGTRLTVL.

The chain has TRBV28 and TRBJ2-5, with 9 bases aligning to TRBD1. With 4 bases clipped from V and 2 bases from J, the junction kept 5 bases outside the gene matches. Germline V gives CDR1 MDHEN, CDR2 SYDVKM. The CDR3 runs to 15 residues. CDR3 in DNA: TGTGCCAGCAGTTCCCCCGACAGGGGGCAAGAGACCCAGTACTTC. It yields the protein CASSSPDRGQETQYF.

Concerning this clone: Other DNA sequences from this sample encode an identical CDR3 as well. This chain connects TRBV27 to TRBJ2-7; D is possibly TRBD2 (5 bases). V lost 6 bases, J lost 2 bases, and 14 bases lay in between. The CDR3 has 14 residues. Looked up from germline, CDR1 is MNHEY and CDR2 is SMNVEV (reference sequence). The CDR3 DNA reads TGTGCCAGCAGCCTGACCGGACTTACCTACGAGCAGTACTTC. It translates to CASSLTGLTYEQYF.